The clone carrying this T cell receptor (beta chain) was observed many times. Its antigen is undetermined. This sample is drawn from a study of T cell repertoires in cytomegalovirus infection. Study-wide points: Dominant in the ex vivo response were TCR beta clonotypes restricted by HLA-C and specific for CMV.

Germline CDR1 is SGHVS and CDR2 is FQNEAQ. V dropped 2 bases and J dropped 2 bases, with 10 bases sitting between them. The CDR3 length is 15 residues. TCRdb re-analysed the reads in MiXCR, keeping a single row per CDR3 protein. The sample records approximately 300,000 distinct CDR3 sequences, roughly 28% being singletons. This chain uses TRBV7-8 with TRBJ1-5, with D unresolved. This clonotype was obtained from a human donor in good health (CMV status not recorded). Some clones in this sample may be carry-over from other donors' samples. Specimen: cultured PBMCs, collected from culture after CMV antigen stimulation. The CDR3 region has the DNA TGTGCCAGCAGCTTATCCGACCGGGGCAATCAGCCCCAGCATTTT. The encoded protein is CASSLSDRGNQPQHF.